Described below is a single T cell receptor beta chain sequence and its context. Its antigen specificity is not known. There are no base qualities to consult, and no much larger clone falls within one base. The collaborating institutions used their own protocols to collect whole blood in K2EDTA tubes. For TCRbeta analysis, collaborators shipped samples in one of three forms: frozen whole blood, isolated PBMCs, or DNA extracted from either of those sample types. Cut back by 6 bases and 0 bases, the V and J ends lie 11 bases apart. According to the germline V gene, CDR1 reads SNHLY and CDR2 reads FYNNEI. CDR3 length: 14 amino acids, cysteine to phenylalanine. The entry retains the CDR3 DNA only, 42 bases that are in frame from base 1. The immunoSEQ Assay, a bias-controlled multiplex PCR, was used to amplify TCRbeta CDR3 regions from genomic DNA. On the study's bioinformatics: Within the assay, amplification of reference gene primers was used to estimate how many nucleated cells each sample contained. To quantify the absolute abundance of each unique TCRbeta CDR3 rearrangement, sequence reads were collapsed and filtered. For each sample, productive Simpson clonality was calculated as the square root of Simpson's diversity index over productive rearrangements. Imported from immuneACCESS, the table was reduced by TCRdb to in-frame sequences with V and J called. These copies leave out some clones; in studies compared against another copy, an unresolved V gene accounts for under half, and the cause of the remainder is not known. That table is the source of V, J and clone size, and D and trimming were worked out from the DNA. The sample profile shows 200,000 to 250,000 clones; around 86% of them were found once. The ten largest clones take up approximately 5.9% of the sample.

These data belong to a study of blood T cell repertoires in COVID-19 (dated by TCRdb to 2019 to 2021). Study-wide context: The collaborator samples originated in the United States, Italy and Spain and spanned the acute and convalescent phases of COVID-19. The repertoires were made available in a free public database intended to serve as a resource for research on the immune response to SARS-CoV-2. The samples were drawn from two sources: the first 160 participants of the ongoing ImmuneRACE study, and over 1,000 subjects contributed by 6 global collaborators. Subjects who had been exposed to COVID-19, were actively infected with it, or had recovered from it provided the deeply sampled blood TCRbeta repertoires that made up the dataset. Where available, HLA class I and class II types were obtained from metadata supplied by the sample provider rather than from assay-based typing. The prospective study material was composed of cDNA or gDNA derived from T cells, B-cell-depleted T cells, or PBMCs. Sample metadata almost always included a de-identified subject ID, COVID-19 status, age in years and sex.

General conclusions and limits of the study: The quantity of clinical and demographic metadata differed by source and by participant and was supplied without curation.

Sequencing used peripheral blood. The chain was built from TRBV2 and TRBJ1-1; the D gene is unclear. This TCR derives from a man older than 75 with acute or convalescent COVID-19. The CDR3 protein: CASRREDLNTEAFF. The DNA reads as follows: TGTGCCAGCAGGAGGGAGGACCTGAACACTGAAGCTTTCTTT.